This section outlines one T cell receptor (beta chain) sequence together with its context. Its specificity is unknown. This sample was included in a study of PD-1 blockade in classical Hodgkin lymphoma. Points from the study as a whole: For complete responders, baseline diversity was comparable to that of newly diagnosed patients.

Stated time point: cycle 4 day 1 (C4D1), after 6 weeks of nivolumab. Every patient had relapsed following autologous stem cell transplantation, and cohorts differed in brentuximab vedotin exposure. This CDR3 contains 16 residues. Germline V CDR1 and CDR2: SGHNT, YYREEE (reference sequence). V shed 3 bases, J shed 6 bases, and the junction held 5 bases outside the gene matches. The protocol was immunoSEQ multiplex PCR, while the TCRdb copy is restricted to in-frame clones and leaves out a portion. The data show 90,000 to 100,000 clones, over 75% seen once. The genes are TRBV5-4 and TRBJ1-6, with 11 nucleotides matching TRBD1. The TCR originated in a human donor with classical Hodgkin lymphoma. The sequencing here drew on peripheral blood mononuclear cells (PBMCs), taken before the fourth cycle of nivolumab. The CDR3 region is CASSYGQGARNSPLHF. In DNA, the CDR3 is TGTGCCAGCAGCTACGGACAGGGGGCGCGTAATTCACCCCTCCACTTT.